This entry lists 14 T cell receptor beta chains sequenced from one sample in a study of blood T cell repertoires in COVID-19. Measured with immunoSEQ multiplex PCR; TCRdb has only the in-frame clones, and not every one. Of about 100,000 clones in the sample, more than 85% were seen once. Sequencing used peripheral blood. These receptors were taken from a man in his sixties with acute or convalescent COVID-19.

The rearrangement links TRBV18 to TRBJ2-1, with TRBD2 matching over 7 bases. Germline-derived CDR1 and CDR2 are KGHSH and LQKENI. J lost 0 bases, V lost 3 bases, and 5 bases had no gene match. This CDR3 is 16 amino acids long. DNA of the CDR3: TGTGCCAGCTCACCCCTAGCGGATAGCTCCTACAATGAGCAGTTCTTC. This codes for CASSPLADSSYNEQFF.

This rearrangement joins TRBV28 to TRBJ1-2, with a weak D call TRBD1 (6 bases). Trimming cost V 5 bases and J 2 bases, with 15 bases left between them. From germline, CDR1 is MDHEN and CDR2 SYDVKM. There are 15 residues in the CDR3. The CDR3 reads CASSIAGQNNYGYTF. In nucleotides, the CDR3 is TGTGCCAGCAGTATAGCAGGACAGAACAACTATGGCTACACCTTC.

Details on this clone: A read error may produce the germline difference seen at one junction end. The CDR3 sequence is CASSLVVGGLSF. DNA of the CDR3: TGTGCCAGCAGCTTGGTTGTCGGCGGTCTTTCCTTC. This chain joins TRBV5-6 and TRBJ1-2; D not certain. Germline CDR1 reads SGHDT; CDR2 reads YYEEEE. This CDR3 has 12 amino acids. The whole variable domain, remainder taken from reference TRBV5-6 and TRBJ1-2, is DAGVTQSPTHLIKTRGQQVTLRCSPKSGHDTVSWYQQALGQGPQFIFQYYEEEERQRGNFPDRFSGHQFPNYSSELNVNALLLGDSALYLCASSLVVGGLSFGSGTRLTVV.

In this sample, this clone turned up once. This sequence joins TRBV12-5 and TRBJ2-3; D is undetermined. In germline, CDR1 is LGHNT, CDR2 FRNRAP. The CDR3 has 14 residues. The germline V and J ends were trimmed by 2 bases and 0 bases, with 6 bases remaining between them. CDR3 residues: CASGLTRSTDTQYF. Here the CDR3 DNA reads TGTGCTAGTGGTTTGACGCGCAGCACAGATACGCAGTATTTT.

This chain connects TRBV9 to TRBJ2-1; 9 bases are a match to TRBD1. J gave up 5 bases and V 0 bases, and 12 bases lay outside the gene matches. The length of the CDR3 is 18 residues. Germline V lookup: CDR1 SGDLS, CDR2 YYNGEE. CDR3: CASSVGELVGQGNNEQFF. CDR3 sequence (DNA): TGTGCCAGCAGCGTAGGAGAGCTGGTGGGACAGGGAAACAATGAGCAGTTCTTC.

This clone was picked up a small number of times. The genes are TRBV28 and TRBJ2-2; 9 bases match TRBD2. The CDR3 sequence is 15 residues long. CDR1 and CDR2 from the germline V gene are MDHEN and SYDVKM. V was pared by 1 base and J by 5 bases, with 2 bases of the junction left unmatched. The CDR3 DNA reads TGTGCCAGCAGTTTATTGACTAGCGGTACCGGGGAGCTGTTTTTT. Amino acid sequence: CASSLLTSGTGELFF.

The chain combines TRBV7-6 with TRBJ2-2; tentative D call: TRBD1 (5 bases). Germline assignment: CDR1 SGHVS and CDR2 FNYEAQ. V lost 5 bases and J 2 bases, leaving 12 bases between the germline ends. The length of the CDR3 is 15 residues. This chain's CDR3 is CASSKDRLNTGELFF. The CDR3 DNA is TGTGCCAGCAGCAAAGACAGACTTAACACCGGGGAGCTGTTTTTT.

This clone was observed a single time. The chain recombines TRBV7-3 with TRBJ2-5, with 9 bases identical to TRBD2. Germline-derived CDR1 and CDR2 are SGHTA and FQGTGA. The CDR3 has 14 amino acids. V dropped 1 base and J dropped 3; count of bases not matched to a gene: 0. CDR3 amino acids: CASSLSGREETQYF. As DNA, the CDR3 is TGTGCCAGCAGCTTAAGCGGGAGGGAAGAGACCCAGTACTTC. The full variable domain, completed using reference TRBV7-3 and TRBJ2-5, is GAGVSQTPSNKVTEKGKYVELRCDPISGHTALYWYRQSLGQGPEFLIYFQGTGAADDSGLPNDRFFAVRPEGSVSTLKIQRTERGDSAVYLCASSLSGREETQYFGPGTRLLVL.

The chain recombines TRBV28 with TRBJ2-1; 8 bases line up with TRBD2. The CDR3 is made up of 17 amino acids. V lost 8 bases to trimming and J lost 4 bases; unmatched junction nucleotides: 16. The germline gives CDR1 MDHEN, CDR2 SYDVKM. The CDR3 DNA follows: TGTGCCAGCGGACACACTAGCGGATGGTTGGTATACAATGAGCAGTTCTTC. Translation gives CASGHTSGWLVYNEQFF.

The chain combines TRBV3-1 (or the pseudogene TRBV3-2) with TRBJ1-1; 7 bases are a match to TRBD1. V lost 5 bases and J lost 4; bases outside the gene matches: 7. The CDR3 contains 14 residues. The germline V gene encodes CDR1 LGHDT and CDR2 YNNKEL (reference sequence). CDR3 coding DNA: TGTGCCAGCAGCTCGAATCCAGGGGGCACTGAAGCTTTCTTT. Translating it yields CASSSNPGGTEAFF.

This clone was recorded once. The chain recombines TRBV7-8 with TRBJ1-3, with TRBD1 identical over 9 bases. The germline V gene has CDR1 SGHVS and CDR2 FQNEAQ. The CDR3 totals 16 residues. V gave up 3 bases and J gave up 0 bases; unmatched junction bases: 3. The CDR3 protein is CASSFGQGPSGNTIYF. Written as DNA, the CDR3 is TGTGCCAGCAGCTTCGGACAGGGGCCCTCTGGAAACACCATATATTTT.

The CDR3 here is CAWSPPGRYQETQYF. CDR3 nucleotide sequence: TGTGCCTGGAGTCCTCCCGGCAGGTACCAAGAGACCCAGTACTTC. The chain recombines TRBV30 with TRBJ2-5, with D unclear. The V end was cut by 2 bases, the J end by 0 bases, with 13 bases between. The CDR3 contains 15 residues. Germline V gives CDR1 GTSNPN, CDR2 SVGIG (reference sequence). The variable domain in full, with the rest retrieved from reference TRBV30 and TRBJ2-5, is SQTIHQWPATLVQPVGSPLSLECTVEGTSNPNLYWYRQAAGRGLQLLFYSVGIGQISSEVPQNLSASRPQDRQFILSSKKLLLSDSGFYLCAWSPPGRYQETQYFGPGTRLLVL.

The J gene is TRBJ2-1, the V gene TRBV2, with 15 bases fitting TRBD2. The germline gives CDR1 SNHLY, CDR2 FYNNEI. The CDR3 covers 16 residues. V lost 5 bases, J lost 12 bases, and 11 bases stayed unmatched. The CDR3: CASSPYNGLAGGRQFF. The CDR3 region has the DNA TGTGCCAGCAGTCCTTACAATGGACTAGCGGGAGGGCGGCAGTTCTTC.

The rearrangement joins TRBV7-8 to TRBJ1-5; D is ambiguous. The CDR3 is made up of 13 amino acids. Per the germline V gene, CDR1 is SGHVS and CDR2 is FQNEAQ. The V and J ends lost 0 bases and 7 bases respectively, with 7 bases between them. CDR3 region: CASSLALGQPQHF. The CDR3, as DNA: TGTGCCAGCAGCTTAGCGCTGGGCCAGCCCCAGCATTTT.